This T cell receptor (beta chain) was sequenced for a study of CD8+ T cells in alopecia areata. RNA was extracted and reverse transcribed into cDNA as the sequencing template. Using immunoSEQ multiplex PCR, the repertoire was profiled, and TCRdb retains in-frame clones only, with some absent. The profile shows more than 90,000 clones, around 64% of them singletons. Study-wide results and caveats: It was less clear whether patients shared TCRs than it was in mice, possibly because of HLA.

The CDR3 runs to 13 residues. Per the germline V gene, CDR1 is SGHDN and CDR2 is FVKESK. The V gene lost 4 bases and the J gene lost 6 bases, with 12 bases spanning the gap. Comment on this clone: Its target is not known.

The chain uses TRBV14 and TRBJ1-1; D is unclear. The sample consisted of CD4+ T cells sorted from blood. The receptor was derived from a human donor in good health. The CDR3 here is CASSPGRFPEAFF. CDR3 DNA sequence: TGTGCCAGCAGCCCGGGTCGGTTCCCTGAAGCTTTCTTT.